This T cell receptor (beta chain) was retrieved from a study of T cell responses to AZD1222 COVID-19 vaccine. Whole-study findings and limits: Among AZD1222 vaccinees, only five or six were seropositive at baseline. Vaccine-related CD4 TCRs covered spike, predominating at 160-218 and 743-854. The peak T cell response came first, and repertoires were sampled only after it.

The table came from immunoSEQ multiplex PCR; TCRdb's copy has only in-frame clones and leaves some out. Of approximately 50,000 clones listed, over 70% were seen once; the top ten hold approximately 5.2%. Recipients boosted at about 4 weeks or about 12 weeks are pooled. On this clone: Its antigen is not known.

CDR1 and CDR2 from the germline V gene are MNHEY and SVGAGI. Trimming removed 5 bases from V and 7 bases from J; junction bases left unmatched: 10. The CDR3 sequence is 14 residues long. The sample consisted of peripheral blood, taken 28 days after the second AZD1222 dose. The chain joins TRBV6-5 to TRBJ1-2; TRBD1 matches 7 bases. This receptor was taken from an adult who received the AZD1222 COVID-19 vaccine. CDR3 DNA: TGTGCCAGCAGTCGCAACACAGGGGAATCTGGCTACACCTTC. Translating it yields CASSRNTGESGYTF.